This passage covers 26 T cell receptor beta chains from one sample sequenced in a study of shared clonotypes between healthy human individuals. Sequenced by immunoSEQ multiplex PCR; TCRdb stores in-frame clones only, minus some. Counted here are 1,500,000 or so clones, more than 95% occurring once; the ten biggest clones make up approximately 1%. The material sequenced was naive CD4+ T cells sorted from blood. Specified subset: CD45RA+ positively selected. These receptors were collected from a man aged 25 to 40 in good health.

The CDR3 bases are TGTGCCAGCTCAAAGGGACTAGCATTGGACATTCAGTACTTC. It yields the protein CASSKGLALDIQYF. The chain is built from TRBV18 and TRBJ2-4; the match to TRBD2 covers 9 bases. With V trimmed by 5 bases and J by 8 bases, 7 bases remained unmatched. CDR3 length: 14 amino acids. Germline V CDR1 and CDR2: KGHSH, LQKENI. Complete variable domain (other parts from reference TRBV18 and TRBJ2-4): NAGVMQNPRHLVRRRGQEARLRCSPMKGHSHVYWYRQLPEEGLKFMVYLQKENIIDESGMPKERFSAEFPKEGPSILRIQQVVRGDSAAYFCASSKGLALDIQYFGAGTRLSVL.

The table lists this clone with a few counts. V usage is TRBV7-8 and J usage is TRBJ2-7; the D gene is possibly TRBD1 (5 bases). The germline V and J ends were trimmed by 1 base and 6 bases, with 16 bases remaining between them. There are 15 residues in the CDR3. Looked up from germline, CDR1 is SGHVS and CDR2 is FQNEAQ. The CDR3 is CASSLEGRGASEQYF. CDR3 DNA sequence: TGTGCCAGCAGCTTAGAGGGGCGAGGTGCTAGCGAGCAGTACTTC.

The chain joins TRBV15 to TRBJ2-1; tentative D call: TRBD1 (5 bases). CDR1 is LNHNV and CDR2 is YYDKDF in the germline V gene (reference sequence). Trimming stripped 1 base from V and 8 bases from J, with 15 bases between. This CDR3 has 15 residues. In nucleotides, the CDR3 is TGTGCCACCAGCAGAGGTCCAGGGCTTGGGGATGAGCAGTTCTTC. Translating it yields CATSRGPGLGDEQFF.

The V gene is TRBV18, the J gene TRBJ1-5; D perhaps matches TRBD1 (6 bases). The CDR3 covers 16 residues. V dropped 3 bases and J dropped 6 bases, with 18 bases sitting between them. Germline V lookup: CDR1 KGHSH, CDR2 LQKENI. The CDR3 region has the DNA TGTGCCAGCTCACCCCTAGGGGCAGGGGTAAGTCAGCCCCAGCATTTT. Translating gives CASSPLGAGVSQPQHF.

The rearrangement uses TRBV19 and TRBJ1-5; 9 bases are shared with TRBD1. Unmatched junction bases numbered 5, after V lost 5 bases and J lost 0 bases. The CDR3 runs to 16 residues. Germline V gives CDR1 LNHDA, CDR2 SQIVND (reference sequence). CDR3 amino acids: CASSGHRGLSNQPQHF. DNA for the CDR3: TGTGCCAGTAGTGGCCACAGGGGGCTTAGCAATCAGCCCCAGCATTTT.

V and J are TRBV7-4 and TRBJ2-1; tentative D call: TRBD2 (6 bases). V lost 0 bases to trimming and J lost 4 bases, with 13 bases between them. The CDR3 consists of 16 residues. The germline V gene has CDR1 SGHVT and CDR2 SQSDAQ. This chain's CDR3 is CASSLAGGTVYNEQFF. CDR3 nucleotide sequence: TGTGCCAGCAGCTTAGCGGGAGGAACGGTATACAATGAGCAGTTCTTC.

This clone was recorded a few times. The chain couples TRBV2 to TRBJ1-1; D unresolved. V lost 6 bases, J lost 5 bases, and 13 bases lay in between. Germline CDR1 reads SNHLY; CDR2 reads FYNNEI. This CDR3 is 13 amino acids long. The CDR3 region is CASSERSRTEAFF. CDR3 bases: TGTGCCAGCAGCGAGAGGAGTCGAACTGAAGCTTTCTTT.

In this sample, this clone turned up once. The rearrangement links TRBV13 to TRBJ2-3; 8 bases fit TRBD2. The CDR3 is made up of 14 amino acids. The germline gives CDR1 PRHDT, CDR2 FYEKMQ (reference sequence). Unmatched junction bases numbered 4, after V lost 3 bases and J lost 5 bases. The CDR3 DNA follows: TGTGCCAGCAGCTTCAATAGCGGGAAAGATACGCAGTATTTT. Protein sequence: CASSFNSGKDTQYF.

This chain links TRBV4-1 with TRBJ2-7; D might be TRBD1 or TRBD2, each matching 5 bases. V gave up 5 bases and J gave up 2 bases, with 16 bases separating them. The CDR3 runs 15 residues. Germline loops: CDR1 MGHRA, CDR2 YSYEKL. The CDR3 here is CASSSSEGIPYEQYF. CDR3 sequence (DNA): TGCGCCAGCAGCTCCTCAGAGGGGATCCCCTACGAGCAGTACTTC.

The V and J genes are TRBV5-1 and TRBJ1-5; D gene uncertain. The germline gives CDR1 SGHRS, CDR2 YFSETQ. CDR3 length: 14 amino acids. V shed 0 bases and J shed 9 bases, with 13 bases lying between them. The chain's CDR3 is CASSLAAVGSPQHF. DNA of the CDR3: TGCGCCAGCAGCTTGGCCGCCGTGGGTTCGCCCCAGCATTTT.

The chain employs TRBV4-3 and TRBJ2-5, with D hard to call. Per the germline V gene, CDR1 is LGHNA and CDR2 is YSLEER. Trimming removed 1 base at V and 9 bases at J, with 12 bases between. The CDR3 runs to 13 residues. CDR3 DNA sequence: TGCGCCAGCAGCCAAGGGGTCCCAGGTCCCCAGTACTTC. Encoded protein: CASSQGVPGPQYF.

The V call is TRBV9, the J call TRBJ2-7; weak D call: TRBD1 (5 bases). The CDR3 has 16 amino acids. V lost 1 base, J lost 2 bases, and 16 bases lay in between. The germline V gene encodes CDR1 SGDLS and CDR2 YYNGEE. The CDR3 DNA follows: TGTGCCAGCAGCGTAAGTGGGGCAAACCTCCCCTACGAGCAGTACTTC. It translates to CASSVSGANLPYEQYF.

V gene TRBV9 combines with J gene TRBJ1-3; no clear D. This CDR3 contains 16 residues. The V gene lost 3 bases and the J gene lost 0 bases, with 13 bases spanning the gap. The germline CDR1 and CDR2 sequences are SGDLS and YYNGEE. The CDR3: CASSALGVSSGNTIYF. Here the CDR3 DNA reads TGTGCCAGCAGCGCCCTAGGAGTTTCCTCTGGAAACACCATATATTTT.

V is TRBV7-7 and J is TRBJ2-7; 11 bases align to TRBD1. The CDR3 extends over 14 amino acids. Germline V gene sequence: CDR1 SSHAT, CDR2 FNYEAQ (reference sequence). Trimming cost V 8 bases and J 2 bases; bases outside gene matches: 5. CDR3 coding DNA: TGTGCCAGCTCTATGGGACAGGGGGCCTACGAGCAGTACTTC. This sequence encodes CASSMGQGAYEQYF.

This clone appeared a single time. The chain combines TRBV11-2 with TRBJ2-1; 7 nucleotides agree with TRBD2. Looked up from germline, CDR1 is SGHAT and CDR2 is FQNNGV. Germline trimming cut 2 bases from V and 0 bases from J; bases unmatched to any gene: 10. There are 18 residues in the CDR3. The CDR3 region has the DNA TGTGCCAGCAGCTTACGTCCCGCCGGCGGGAGCTCCTACAATGAGCAGTTCTTC. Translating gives CASSLRPAGGSSYNEQFF.

CDR3 DNA: TGTGCCAGCAGCTTAGCAGGCTTGGCGGGCAGGGCAAACAATGAGCAGTTCTTC. Translating gives CASSLAGLAGRANNEQFF. The chain combines TRBV7-8 with TRBJ2-1, with D perhaps matching TRBD1 or TRBD2 (5 bases each). The V end was cut by 0 bases, the J end by 5 bases, with 20 bases between. The CDR3 length is 18 residues. CDR1 is SGHVS and CDR2 is FQNEAQ in the germline V gene. The variable domain in full, with the rest retrieved from reference TRBV7-8 and TRBJ2-1, is GAGVSQSPRYKVAKRGQDVALRCDPISGHVSLFWYQQALGQGPEFLTYFQNEAQLDKSGLPSDRFFAERPEGSVSTLKIQRTQQEDSAVYLCASSLAGLAGRANNEQFFGPGTRLTVL.

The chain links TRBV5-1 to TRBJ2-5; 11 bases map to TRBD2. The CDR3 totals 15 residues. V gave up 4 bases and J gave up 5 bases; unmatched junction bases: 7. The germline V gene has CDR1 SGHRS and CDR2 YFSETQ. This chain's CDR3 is CASSKELAGDETQYF. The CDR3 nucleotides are TGCGCCAGCAGCAAAGAACTAGCGGGAGATGAGACCCAGTACTTC.

CDR3 loop: CASSRLPAGGRNEQFF. The CDR3 nucleotides read TGCGCCAGCAGCCGACTACCGGCGGGAGGTCGGAATGAGCAGTTCTTC. J is TRBJ2-1 and V is TRBV4-1, with TRBD2 identical over 8 bases. This CDR3 region has 16 residues. V dropped 4 bases and J dropped 7; count of bases not matched to a gene: 12. Germline CDR1 MGHRA, CDR2 YSYEKL.

CDR3 nucleotides: TGTGCCAGCAGCACCGTGACTAGCGCGGGTGAGCAGTTCTTC. This sequence encodes CASSTVTSAGEQFF. This chain connects TRBV11-3 to TRBJ2-1, with TRBD2 matching over 8 bases. CDR1 and CDR2 from the germline V gene are SGHNT and YENEEA. This CDR3 is 14 amino acids long. Trimming at V came to 5 bases and at J to 9 bases, leaving 9 bases not matched to a gene.

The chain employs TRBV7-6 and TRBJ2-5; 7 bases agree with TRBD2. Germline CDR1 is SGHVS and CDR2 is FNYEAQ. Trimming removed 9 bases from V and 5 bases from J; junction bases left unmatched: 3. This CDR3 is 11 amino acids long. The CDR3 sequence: CASRAGETQYF. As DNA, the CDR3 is TGTGCCAGTCGAGCGGGGGAGACCCAGTACTTC.

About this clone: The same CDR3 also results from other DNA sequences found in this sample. CDR3 amino acids: CASSVGLGNEQFF. CDR3 sequence (DNA): TGTGCCAGCAGCGTGGGACTAGGCAATGAGCAGTTCTTC. This rearrangement joins TRBV9 to TRBJ2-1; 8 nucleotides match TRBD2. With 2 bases clipped from V and 6 bases from J, the junction kept 1 base outside the gene matches. This CDR3 region has 13 residues. Germline V gives CDR1 SGDLS, CDR2 YYNGEE.

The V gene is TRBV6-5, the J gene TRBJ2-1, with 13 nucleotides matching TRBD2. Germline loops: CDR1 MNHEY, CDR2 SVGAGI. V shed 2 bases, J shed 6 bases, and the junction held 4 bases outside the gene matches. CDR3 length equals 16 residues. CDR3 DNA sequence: TGTGCCAGCAGTTACCCGGGACTAGCGGGGCTCAATGAGCAGTTCTTC. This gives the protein CASSYPGLAGLNEQFF.

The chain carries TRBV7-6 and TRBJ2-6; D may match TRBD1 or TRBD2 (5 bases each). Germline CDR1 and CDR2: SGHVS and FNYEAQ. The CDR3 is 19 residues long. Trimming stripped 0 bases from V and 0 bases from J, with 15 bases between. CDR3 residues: CASSLASGTRVSGANVLTF. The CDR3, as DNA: TGTGCCAGCAGCTTAGCGTCCGGGACGAGAGTCTCTGGGGCCAACGTCCTGACTTTC.

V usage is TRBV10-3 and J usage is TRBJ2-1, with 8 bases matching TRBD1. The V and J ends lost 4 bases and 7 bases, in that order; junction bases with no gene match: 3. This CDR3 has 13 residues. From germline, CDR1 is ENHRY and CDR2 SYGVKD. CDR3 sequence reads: CAISANRGNEQFF. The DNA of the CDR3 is TGTGCCATCAGTGCTAACAGGGGGAATGAGCAGTTCTTC.

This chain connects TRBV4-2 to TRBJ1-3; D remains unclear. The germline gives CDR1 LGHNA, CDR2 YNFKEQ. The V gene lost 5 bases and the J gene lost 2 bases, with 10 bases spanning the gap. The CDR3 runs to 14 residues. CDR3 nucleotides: TGTGCCAGCAGCTTGAAGGGCCCTGGAAACACCATATATTTT. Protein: CASSLKGPGNTIYF.

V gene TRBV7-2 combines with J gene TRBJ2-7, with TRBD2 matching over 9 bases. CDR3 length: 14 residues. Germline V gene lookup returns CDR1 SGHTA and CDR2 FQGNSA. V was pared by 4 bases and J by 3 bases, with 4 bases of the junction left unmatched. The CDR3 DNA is TGTGCCAGCAGCTCTAGCGGGATAAGCTACGAGCAGTACTTC. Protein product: CASSSSGISYEQYF.